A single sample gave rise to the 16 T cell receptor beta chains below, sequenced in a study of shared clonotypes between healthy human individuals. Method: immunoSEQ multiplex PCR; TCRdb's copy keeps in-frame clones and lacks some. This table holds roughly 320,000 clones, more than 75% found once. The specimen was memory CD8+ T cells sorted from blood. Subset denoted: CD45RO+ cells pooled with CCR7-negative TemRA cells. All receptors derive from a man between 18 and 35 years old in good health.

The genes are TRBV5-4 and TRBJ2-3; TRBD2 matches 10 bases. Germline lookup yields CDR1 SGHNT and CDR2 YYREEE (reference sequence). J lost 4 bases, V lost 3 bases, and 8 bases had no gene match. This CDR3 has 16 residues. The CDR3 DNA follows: TGTGCCAGCAGCTCAACTAGCGGGAACCCTCCAGATACGCAGTATTTT. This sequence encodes CASSSTSGNPPDTQYF.

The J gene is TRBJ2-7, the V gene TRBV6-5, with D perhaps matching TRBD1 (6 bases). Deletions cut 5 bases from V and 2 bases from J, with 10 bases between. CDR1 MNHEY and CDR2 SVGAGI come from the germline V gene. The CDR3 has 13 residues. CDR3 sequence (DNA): TGTGCCAGCAGTCCGACAGGTACCTACGAGCAGTACTTC. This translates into CASSPTGTYEQYF.

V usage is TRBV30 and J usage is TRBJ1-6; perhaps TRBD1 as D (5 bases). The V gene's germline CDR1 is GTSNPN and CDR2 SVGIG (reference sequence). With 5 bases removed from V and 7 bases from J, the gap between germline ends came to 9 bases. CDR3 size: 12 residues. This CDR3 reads CAWAGLNSPLHF. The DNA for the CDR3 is TGTGCCTGGGCAGGGCTGAATTCACCCCTCCACTTT. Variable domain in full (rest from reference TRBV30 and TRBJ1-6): SQTIHQWPATLVQPVGSPLSLECTVEGTSNPNLYWYRQAAGRGLQLLFYSVGIGQISSEVPQNLSASRPQDRQFILSSKKLLLSDSGFYLCAWAGLNSPLHFGNGTRLTVT.

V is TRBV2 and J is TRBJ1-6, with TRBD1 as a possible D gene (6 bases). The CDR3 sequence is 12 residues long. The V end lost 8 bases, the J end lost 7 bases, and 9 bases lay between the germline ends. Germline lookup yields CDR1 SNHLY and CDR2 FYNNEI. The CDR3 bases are TGTGCCAGCGGCCAGGGGAATTCACCCCTCCACTTT. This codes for CASGQGNSPLHF.

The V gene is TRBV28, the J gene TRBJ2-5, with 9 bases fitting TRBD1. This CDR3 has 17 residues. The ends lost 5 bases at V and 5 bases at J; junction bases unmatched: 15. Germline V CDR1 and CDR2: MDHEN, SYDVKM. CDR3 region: CASSTGQGSLDWETQYF. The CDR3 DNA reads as TGTGCCAGCAGTACCGGACAGGGGAGTCTTGATTGGGAGACCCAGTACTTC.

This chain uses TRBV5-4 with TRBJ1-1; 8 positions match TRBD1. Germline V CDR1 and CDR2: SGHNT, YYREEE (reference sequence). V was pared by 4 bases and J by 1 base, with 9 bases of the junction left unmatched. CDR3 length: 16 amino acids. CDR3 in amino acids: CASSHLPTGENTEAFF. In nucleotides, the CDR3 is TGTGCCAGCAGCCATCTACCGACAGGGGAGAACACTGAAGCTTTCTTT.

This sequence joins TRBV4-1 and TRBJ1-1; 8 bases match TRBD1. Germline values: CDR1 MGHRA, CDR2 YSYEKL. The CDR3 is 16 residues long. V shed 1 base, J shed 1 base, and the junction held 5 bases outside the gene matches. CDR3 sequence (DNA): TGCGCCAGCAGCCAAGCTCCGACAGGGGCGAACACTGAAGCTTTCTTT. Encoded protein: CASSQAPTGANTEAFF.

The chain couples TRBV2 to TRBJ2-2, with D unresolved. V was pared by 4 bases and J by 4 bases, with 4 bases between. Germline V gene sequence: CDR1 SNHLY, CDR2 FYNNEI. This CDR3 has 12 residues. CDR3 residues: CASSAGTGELFF. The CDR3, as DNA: TGTGCCAGCAGTGCCGGCACCGGGGAGCTGTTTTTT.

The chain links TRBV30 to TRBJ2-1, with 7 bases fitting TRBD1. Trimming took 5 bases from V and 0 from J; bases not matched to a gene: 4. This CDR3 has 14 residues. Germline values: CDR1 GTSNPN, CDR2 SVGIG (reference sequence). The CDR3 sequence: CAWGTAASYNEQFF. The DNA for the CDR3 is TGTGCCTGGGGGACAGCGGCCTCCTACAATGAGCAGTTCTTC.

CDR3 sequence (DNA): TGTGCCAGCAGTTACTCGGGGATCACAGATACGCAGTATTTT. Translation gives CASSYSGITDTQYF. The V gene is TRBV6-5, the J gene TRBJ2-3; D not resolved. The CDR3 is 14 residues long. Per the germline V gene, CDR1 is MNHEY and CDR2 is SVGAGI. Trimming stripped 0 bases from V and 2 bases from J, with 6 bases between.

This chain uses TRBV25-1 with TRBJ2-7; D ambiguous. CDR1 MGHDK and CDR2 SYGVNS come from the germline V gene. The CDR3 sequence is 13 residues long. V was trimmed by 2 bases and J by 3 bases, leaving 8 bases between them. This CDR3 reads CASSELASYEQYF. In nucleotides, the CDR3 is TGTGCCAGCAGTGAACTGGCTAGCTACGAGCAGTACTTC.

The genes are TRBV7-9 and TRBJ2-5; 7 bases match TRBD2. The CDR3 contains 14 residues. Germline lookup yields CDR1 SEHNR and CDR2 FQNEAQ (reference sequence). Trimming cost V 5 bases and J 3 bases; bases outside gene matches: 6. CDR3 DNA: TGTGCCAGCAGCCCGACTAGCATGGAAGAGACCCAGTACTTC. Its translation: CASSPTSMEETQYF.

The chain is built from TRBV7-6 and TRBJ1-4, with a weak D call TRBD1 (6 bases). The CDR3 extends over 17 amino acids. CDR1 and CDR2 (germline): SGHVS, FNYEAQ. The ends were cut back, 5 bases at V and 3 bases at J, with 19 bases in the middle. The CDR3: CASSGDLGGSSNEKLFF. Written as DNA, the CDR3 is TGTGCCAGCAGCGGAGACCTGGGGGGCAGTTCTAATGAAAAACTGTTTTTT.

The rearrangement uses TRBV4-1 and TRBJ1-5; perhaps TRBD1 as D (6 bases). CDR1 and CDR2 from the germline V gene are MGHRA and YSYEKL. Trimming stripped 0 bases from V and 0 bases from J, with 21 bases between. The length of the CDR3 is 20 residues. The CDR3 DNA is TGCGCCAGCAGCCAAGATTCAGGGGCAGGGCTTTATTATAGCAATCAGCCCCAGCATTTT. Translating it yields CASSQDSGAGLYYSNQPQHF.

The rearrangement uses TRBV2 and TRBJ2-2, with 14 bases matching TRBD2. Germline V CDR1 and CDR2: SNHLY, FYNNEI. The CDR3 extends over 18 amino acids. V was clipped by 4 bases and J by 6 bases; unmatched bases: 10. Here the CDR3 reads CASSAQGLAGEGSGELFF. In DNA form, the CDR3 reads TGTGCCAGCAGTGCACAGGGACTAGCGGGGGAGGGTTCCGGGGAGCTGTTTTTT. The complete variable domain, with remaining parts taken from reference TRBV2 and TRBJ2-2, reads EPEVTQTPSHQVTQMGQEVILRCVPISNHLYFYWYRQILGQKVEFLVSFYNNEISEKSEIFDDQFSVERPDGSNFTLKIRSTKLEDSAMYFCASSAQGLAGEGSGELFFGEGSRLTVL.

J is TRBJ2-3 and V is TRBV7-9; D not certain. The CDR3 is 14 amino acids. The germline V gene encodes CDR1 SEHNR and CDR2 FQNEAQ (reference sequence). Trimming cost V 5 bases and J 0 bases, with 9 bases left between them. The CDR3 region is CASSPNFSTDTQYF. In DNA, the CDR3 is TGTGCCAGCAGCCCTAACTTCAGCACAGATACGCAGTATTTT.